The clone carrying this TCR beta chain was detected only a few times. Its antigen remains unknown. From germline, CDR1 is GTSNPN and CDR2 SVGIG (reference sequence). The CDR3 sequence is 12 residues long. V lost 2 bases and J lost 9, with 11 bases in between. The data stem from a study of cytomegalovirus exposure and HLA in healthy donors. For the study at large: Membership in the Caucasian-associated ancestry cluster was found for approximately 85% of 350 to 450 genotyped donors. Broader study findings: When analyzed later, a missense DCLRE1C variant was found to be linked to TCR beta V- and J-gene trimming. The authors later found TCR association rates varying by HLA locus, with DRB1 most and HLA-C fewest. Sequencing depth roughly uniform across donors was assumed in presence/absence analyses.

13 Jbeta primers and 60 Vbeta primers were used for the PCR. Assay used: immunoSEQ multiplex PCR; TCRdb lists only in-frame clones, some missing. This sample has 60,000 to 70,000 clones, with around 76% found just once. Material: PBMCs. The V and J genes are TRBV30 and TRBJ2-1; possible D gene TRBD2, 6 bases. This receptor was obtained from a man between 45 and 60 years old in good health and CMV-seronegative. The CDR3 bases are TGTGCCTGGAGTTTCGGGGGTGGTGAGCAGTTCTTC. Its translation is CAWSFGGGEQFF. Full variable domain (missing parts from reference TRBV30 and TRBJ2-1): SQTIHQWPATLVQPVGSPLSLECTVEGTSNPNLYWYRQAAGRGLQLLFYSVGIGQISSEVPQNLSASRPQDRQFILSSKKLLLSDSGFYLCAWSFGGGEQFFGPGTRLTVL.